This T cell receptor (beta chain) was observed in a study of T cell repertoires in cytomegalovirus infection (dated by TCRdb to between 2019 and 2020). About the investigation overall: The HLA type of each donor mattered for the analysis, because public TCR beta signatures pointed to carriage of CMV infection along with the matching HLA type. Broad study findings and their caveats: In the ex vivo response, HLA-C-restricted CMV-specific TCR beta clonotypes were dominant, and in two of eight donors the single most frequent clonotype came from this HLA-C-restricted group. Cumulative frequency of public TCR beta family members discriminated carriers of CMV infection plus the relevant HLA type in this cohort and an independent roughly 320-donor cohort.

This clonotype has at least ten counts. This clone's antigen is unknown. No base qualities exist here, and no much larger clone lies one base off it. Counted from cysteine to phenylalanine, this CDR3 has 17 amino acids. Solely the CDR3 DNA is kept, with 51 bases framed from the first base. Taken from the germline V gene (reference sequence), the CDR1 and CDR2 loops are SEHNR and FQNEAQ. The junction shows trimming of 4 bases on V and 4 bases on J, and the gene matches do not reach 9 bases of it. Sequencing instrument: Illumina HiSeq 1500. Using fastp at Q25 and MiXCR, TCRdb reprocessed the public reads and kept productive beta chains. CDR3 protein duplicates are merged, each entry listing the most common genes and DNA. Counted in this sample were almost 300,000 distinct CDR3 sequences; roughly a tenth of them appeared once. Of the sample, approximately 2.4% is held by the ten largest clones.

Material for sequencing was PBMCs. The source of this sequence is a human donor in good health (CMV status not recorded). Some clones in this sample may be carry-over from other donors' samples. The chain couples TRBV7-9 to TRBJ2-1; the central 11 bases match TRBD2. The sequenced DNA: TGTGCCAGCAGCTCATCTACTAGCGGGGGATCTTACAATGAGCAGTTCTTC. Its translation is CASSSSTSGGSYNEQFF.